One sample yielded the 25 T cell receptor beta chains listed below, sequenced in a study of beta chain features in type 1 diabetes. Investigators reverse transcribed all isolated RNA, so they sequenced expressed TCRB transcripts. Only in-frame clones appear in the TCRdb table, and some are missing; sequencing was by immunoSEQ multiplex PCR. The sample includes a few hundred thousand clones, 25% to 30% of them seen just once. The sample comprised central memory CD4+ T cells from blood. All receptors come from a man younger than 45 in good health.

A few counts support this clone. The V gene is TRBV30, the J gene TRBJ1-6, with D maybe TRBD1 (5 bases). Germline V gene lookup returns CDR1 GTSNPN and CDR2 SVGIG (reference sequence). Trimming took off 2 bases at V and 5 bases at J, with 16 bases between the two ends. CDR3 length: 16 residues. For the CDR3, the DNA is TGTGCCTGGAGTACTCTTCCGGGACTCCATAATTCACCCCTCCACTTT. Translated: CAWSTLPGLHNSPLHF.

Ten or more counts support this clone. The genes are TRBV10-3 and TRBJ1-1; unclear D gene. V was trimmed by 3 bases and J by 1 base, leaving 12 bases between them. This CDR3 is 15 amino acids long. Germline-derived CDR1 and CDR2 are ENHRY and SYGVKD. In DNA form, the CDR3 reads TGTGCCATCAGTGATCTTCACAAGGAGAACACTGAAGCTTTCTTT. Amino acid sequence: CAISDLHKENTEAFF.

The V and J genes are TRBV11-2 and TRBJ1-3; D is unclear. CDR3 length: 15 amino acids. From germline, CDR1 is SGHAT and CDR2 FQNNGV. The V and J ends lost 1 base and 4 bases respectively, with 11 bases between them. The CDR3 sequence is CASSLAVTIGNTIYF. CDR3 bases: TGTGCCAGCAGCTTAGCGGTCACCATCGGAAACACCATATATTTT.

This clone was detected only a few times. The chain joins TRBV21-1 to TRBJ2-7; the DNA was not used to check the table's D call, TRBD2. TRBV21-1 is assigned pseudogene status. The CDR3 contains 13 residues. DNA of the CDR3: TGTGCCAGCAACCCCTGGGGAGGCAACGAGCAGTACTTC. Encoded protein: CASNPWGGNEQYF.

The chain uses TRBV10-1 and TRBJ2-3; 9 bases match TRBD2. V lost 2 bases, J lost 3 bases, and 9 bases stayed unmatched. The CDR3 is made up of 17 amino acids. Germline lookup yields CDR1 WNHNN and CDR2 SYGVQD (reference sequence). CDR3 nucleotides: TGCGCCAGCAGTGAGATCGCGGCTAGCGGGGAGACAGATACGCAGTATTTT. It encodes CASSEIAASGETDTQYF.

The table lists this clone with a few counts. This rearrangement joins TRBV10-3 to TRBJ2-7, with D hard to call. Trimming removed 6 bases from V and 9 bases from J, with 12 bases in between. CDR3 length equals 11 residues. The germline gives CDR1 ENHRY, CDR2 SYGVKD. The CDR3 DNA reads TGTGCCATCAGCGAATCGGTGCCGCAGTACTTC. This encodes CAISESVPQYF.

Turning to this clone: The same CDR3 is also encoded by other DNA sequences in this sample. V usage is TRBV7-2 and J usage is TRBJ2-5; D gene ambiguous. CDR1 and CDR2 (germline): SGHTA, FQGNSA. The CDR3 is 14 residues long. Trimming pared 1 base from V and 1 base from J, leaving 7 bases between. CDR3 nucleotides: TGTGCCAGCAGCTTAGGTGGCAGCCAAGAGACCCAGTACTTC. It codes for CASSLGGSQETQYF.

The chain recombines TRBV9 with TRBJ2-5; D tentatively fits TRBD1 or TRBD2 (5 bases each). The CDR3 sequence is 16 residues long. V lost 1 base and J 2 bases, leaving 15 bases between the germline ends. The V gene's germline CDR1 is SGDLS and CDR2 YYNGEE. CDR3 bases: TGTGCCAGCAGCGTACGGGCCTTGGGGGTACAAGAGACCCAGTACTTC. Amino acid sequence: CASSVRALGVQETQYF.

The chain links TRBV5-6 to TRBJ2-7, with no clear D. Trimming stripped 4 bases from V and 4 bases from J, with 12 bases between. This CDR3 is 13 amino acids long. CDR1 is SGHDT, CDR2 YYEEEE, per germline. CDR3 sequence reads: CASSPGPKYEQYF. The CDR3 DNA reads TGTGCCAGCAGCCCCGGACCCAAATACGAGCAGTACTTC.

The chain couples TRBV5-4 to TRBJ2-5; no reliable D call. Germline assignment: CDR1 SGHNT and CDR2 YYREEE (reference sequence). The ends were cut back, 5 bases at V and 5 bases at J, with 19 bases in the middle. This CDR3 region has 15 residues. CDR3 amino acids: CASREPGAPSETQYF. DNA for the CDR3: TGTGCCAGCAGAGAGCCGGGCGCCCCTTCGGAGACCCAGTACTTC.

This clone was counted a few times. In DNA, the CDR3 is TGCGCCAGCAGCTTGACCTGGGACAGGGAAGGCGAGCAGTACTTC. Protein sequence: CASSLTWDREGEQYF. The V call is TRBV5-1, the J call TRBJ2-7; 9 positions match TRBD1. Germline V gene data show CDR1 as SGHRS and CDR2 as YFSETQ. J gave up 6 bases and V 1 base, and 8 bases lay outside the gene matches. CDR3 length: 15 residues.

V usage is TRBV7-2 and J usage is TRBJ2-1; 8 nucleotides align to TRBD2. The length of the CDR3 is 14 residues. Trimming at V came to 8 bases and at J to 0 bases, leaving 3 bases not matched to a gene. CDR1 SGHTA and CDR2 FQGNSA come from the germline V gene. Here the CDR3 reads CASRSGSSYNEQFF. The CDR3, as DNA: TGTGCCAGCCGGAGCGGGAGCTCCTACAATGAGCAGTTCTTC.

The V and J genes are TRBV25-1 and TRBJ2-5; 11 positions agree with TRBD1. The CDR3 runs 15 residues. Germline V gene sequence: CDR1 MGHDK, CDR2 SYGVNS. V trimming: 5 bases; J trimming: 5 bases; junction bases outside the gene matches: 7. CDR3 sequence reads: CASSPWTGGDETQYF. The CDR3 coding sequence is TGTGCCAGCAGTCCTTGGACAGGGGGCGACGAGACCCAGTACTTC.

This clone was seen a handful of times. V usage is TRBV30 and J usage is TRBJ2-6; 7 bases agree with TRBD1. J lost 0 bases, V lost 8 bases, and 13 bases had no gene match. Germline loops: CDR1 GTSNPN, CDR2 SVGIG (reference sequence). The CDR3 length is 17 residues. The CDR3 reads CAGQTGTVFSGANVLTF. CDR3 nucleotide sequence: TGTGCCGGACAGACCGGGACAGTCTTCTCTGGGGCCAACGTCCTGACTTTC.

The chain couples TRBV27 to TRBJ2-5, with D perhaps matching TRBD1 or TRBD2 (5 bases each). In germline, CDR1 is MNHEY, CDR2 SMNVEV (reference sequence). V was shortened by 0 bases and J by 5 bases, with 22 bases between the two germline ends. CDR3 length: 18 residues. The CDR3 nucleotides read TGTGCCAGCAGTTTATCCCCATGGGGGACCGAGTTAGGGGAGACCCAGTACTTC. Translating it yields CASSLSPWGTELGETQYF.

The chain joins TRBV30 to TRBJ1-1, with D possibly TRBD1 on 5 matching bases. Germline assignment: CDR1 GTSNPN and CDR2 SVGIG (reference sequence). There are 12 residues in the CDR3. V lost 3 bases to trimming and J lost 5 bases, with 10 bases between them. The CDR3 bases are TGTGCCTGGAGAGGGAAGGGGACTGAAGCTTTCTTT. Translated, it gives CAWRGKGTEAFF.

As DNA, the CDR3 is TGTGCCAGCAGTTCCGGCAATCAGCCCCAGCATTTT. Amino acids: CASSSGNQPQHF. The chain is built from TRBV28 and TRBJ1-5; D not resolved. Trimming left V 4 bases short and J 2 bases short, with 3 bases between. Per the germline V gene, CDR1 is MDHEN and CDR2 is SYDVKM. The CDR3 has 12 amino acids.

V gene TRBV11-2 combines with J gene TRBJ2-2, with TRBD1 matching over 10 bases. Germline V CDR1 and CDR2: SGHAT, FQNNGV. J was trimmed by 7 bases and V by 3 bases; bases with no gene match: 5. This CDR3 has 15 amino acids. This CDR3 is CASSFGTGVSGELFF. CDR3 sequence (DNA): TGTGCCAGCAGCTTCGGGACAGGGGTCAGCGGGGAGCTGTTTTTT.

This clone was found a few times. One end of the junction does not line up with germline, which may come from a read error. This chain joins TRBV20-1 and TRBJ2-7; TRBD1 might be the D (5 bases). From germline, CDR1 is DFQATT and CDR2 SNEGSKA (reference sequence). CDR3 size: 11 residues. The CDR3, as DNA: TGCAGTGCTGTAACTACAGGACCCTTAGGCTTC. Translated, it gives CSAVTTGPLGF.

The chain recombines TRBV2 with TRBJ2-7, with TRBD1 matching 10 bases. Germline V gene lookup returns CDR1 SNHLY and CDR2 FYNNEI. The CDR3 length is 13 residues. The ends lost 4 bases at V and 9 bases at J; junction bases unmatched: 6. The CDR3 region has the DNA TGTGCCAGCAGTGGGGGACAGGGGTTTCGGCAGTACTTC. This gives the protein CASSGGQGFRQYF.

The sample holds many counts of this clone. The chain links TRBV6-5 to TRBJ2-1; 9 bases align to TRBD2. Per germline, CDR1 MNHEY and CDR2 SVGAGI. The CDR3 covers 13 residues. V dropped 10 bases and J dropped 7; count of bases not matched to a gene: 8. In DNA form, the CDR3 reads TGTGCCACCCGTTTGGGACTAGCTAATGAGCAGTTCTTC. Translation: CATRLGLANEQFF.

The chain carries TRBV5-1 and TRBJ2-7, with D tentatively TRBD1 or TRBD2 (5 bases each). V lost 7 bases to trimming and J lost 6 bases, with 17 bases between them. The germline V gene has CDR1 SGHRS and CDR2 YFSETQ. This CDR3 is built from 13 residues. Here the CDR3 reads CASRTGQGSEQYF. In DNA, the CDR3 is TGCGCCAGCCGCACGGGGCAGGGCTCCGAGCAGTACTTC.

V is TRBV29-1 and J is TRBJ2-1, with D unresolved. CDR3 size: 11 residues. V shed 3 bases and J shed 8 bases, with 8 bases lying between them. Germline values: CDR1 SQVTM, CDR2 ANQGSEA. The CDR3 region is CSVDLVDEQFF. In DNA form, the CDR3 reads TGCAGCGTTGACCTGGTGGATGAGCAGTTCTTC.

This clone was observed a handful of times. In nucleotides, the CDR3 is TGCAGCGTCCCCCGCGGGGGCCTCGTCACTGAAGCTTTCTTT. As protein: CSVPRGGLVTEAFF. V is TRBV29-1 and J is TRBJ1-1, with D tentatively TRBD1 (6 bases). The CDR3 covers 14 residues. With 6 bases removed from V and 4 bases from J, the gap between germline ends came to 18 bases. Germline loops: CDR1 SQVTM, CDR2 ANQGSEA.

Only a few counts were recorded for this clone. J is TRBJ2-7 and V is TRBV10-3; 8 positions match TRBD2. J gave up 5 bases and V 6 bases, and 12 bases lay outside the gene matches. Germline V gives CDR1 ENHRY, CDR2 SYGVKD. This CDR3 has 15 residues. CDR3 residues: CAIRGYGTRQDEQYF. The CDR3 region has the DNA TGTGCCATCAGGGGATACGGGACTAGACAGGACGAGCAGTACTTC.